This TCR beta chain derives from a study of shared clonotypes between healthy human individuals. Study at large: Sampling drew on donors who were two women and a few men aged 18 to 49.

Measured with immunoSEQ multiplex PCR; TCRdb has only the in-frame clones, and not every one. The sample records nearly 2 million clones, roughly 94% being singletons. Germline CDR1 MNHNS, CDR2 SASEGT. This CDR3 is built from 16 residues. Trimming took off 3 bases at V and 2 bases at J, with 16 bases between the two ends. As defined, naive CD8 cells were CD45RO-negative and positively selected for CCR7, with terminally differentiated effector memory CD45RA+ cells excluded. This clone was seen once. This TCR was recovered from a man younger than 35 in good health. The chain links TRBV6-1 to TRBJ1-1, with D perhaps matching TRBD1 (5 bases). The specimen was naive CD8+ T cells sorted from blood. The DNA for the CDR3 is TGTGCCAGCAGTGAGGGTAGGCTAGGGGTCAACACTGAAGCTTTCTTT. This sequence encodes CASSEGRLGVNTEAFF.